These T cell receptor beta chains were read from a single sample in a study of blood T cell repertoires in COVID-19. Generated by immunoSEQ multiplex PCR, the TCRdb table keeps only in-frame clones and is missing some. This sample has about 73,000 clones, with about nine tenths found just once. The sample consisted of peripheral blood. The receptor source for this set is a woman under 30 with acute or convalescent COVID-19. CDR3s include the opening cysteine and the closing phenylalanine or tryptophan.

CDR3 protein | V gene
CASSEDARWGDKDQPQHF | TRBV2
CASSQDPGYEQYF | TRBV3-1/TRBV3-2
CASYEGDRGGYGYTF | TRBV6-5
CASSPTGQQQETQYF | TRBV7-7
CASSPRISPEGDTQYF | TRBV19
CASSSTGARRKLFF | TRBV28
CASQPGLGTEAFF | TRBV18
CAISQGRGDTEAFF | TRBV10-3
CASSLARQGPYYEQYF | TRBV11-2
CASSLNRGRNYGYTF | TRBV6-5
CASSLDRGYTDTQYF | TRBV7-9
CAHDIAGTDTQYF | TRBV30
CASSTTEKTLAAGAFF | TRBV7-2
CASSLVTVTGVYNEQFF | TRBV11-2
CASSLGHWDYGYTF | TRBV7-2
CASSQSGRSTDTQYF | TRBV6-2/TRBV6-3
CASSQQGYGYTF | TRBV12-3/TRBV12-4
CASSPQGGRGTEAFF | TRBV11-2
CASRSGTGNTGELFF | TRBV6-5
CASSLADRGLEQFF | TRBV5-1
CASSYSIDGYTF | TRBV6-6
CASSLRRGNTIYF | TRBV5-6
CASSPQGTGFDTGELFF | TRBV18
CASSYQGRRQGYNEQFF | TRBV6-2/TRBV6-3
CAWSTGTYTEAFF | TRBV30
CASSLGPPRNEQFF | TRBV7-8
CASSLSGPYEQYF | TRBV7-2
CASSLVAGAATEAFF | TRBV5-1
CATYRDRNSNTEAFF | TRBV18
CASSPRGRGNQPQHF | TRBV28
CASSQDAANPWETQYF | TRBV4-1
CASKDPVGPAGGGYTF | TRBV9
CASSQQGIPYEQYF | TRBV2
CASSQDTLGGYEQYF | TRBV4-1
CAWSAALISQGPTEAFF | TRBV30
CASSRTVRVYRNQPQHF | TRBV28
CASSSRGVNTEAFF | TRBV28
CATRRQGAEAGNTIYF | TRBV15
CASSLAAANEKLFF | TRBV7-8
CASSPKVAVLSYEQYF | TRBV7-8
CASSVSFFGSDEQYF | TRBV9
CASSPSGTSGGTEAFF | TRBV27
CSVGGQGNGYTF | TRBV29-1
CSAGEGAHTEAFF | TRBV29-1
CASSIQGTQYF | TRBV19
CASSEPRALRCLMNTEAFF | TRBV10-1
CASSFDRYGYTF | TRBV5-6
CASSQDLWAAGRYNEQFF | TRBV4-3
CASSWTSGNEQFF | TRBV9
CASSFVGIYGYTF | TRBV28
CASLKASGGIYNEQFF | TRBV28
CASSKAREGGGQETQYF | TRBV21-1
CASSWTSGRGETQYF | TRBV5-1
CASSPYTGSYGYTF | TRBV19